The present entry profiles one T cell receptor (beta chain) with its context. Its target is not known. At one boundary the junction diverges from the germline segment, which might be a read error. At sampling all donors were nominally healthy, likely with unrecorded immune exposures. This sample was included in a study of cytomegalovirus exposure and HLA in healthy donors. Regarding the study as a whole: Fewer N-insertions than the roughly 630-donor mean were reportedly shown by an Asian-associated ancestry cluster in a later analysis.

The PCR made use of 60 Vbeta and 13 Jbeta primers. Libraries were prepared by immunoSEQ multiplex PCR; TCRdb keeps only in-frame clonotypes and omits some of them. The sample has fewer than 90,000 clones, 76% seen once. CDR1 is SGHRS, CDR2 YFSETQ, per germline. The CDR3 loop spans 19 amino acids. The sequencing sample was made of PBMCs. The clonotype comes from a male donor in good health and CMV-seronegative. The J gene is TRBJ2-6, the V gene TRBV5-1, with D perhaps matching TRBD1 (7 bases). CDR3 DNA: TGCGCCAGCAGCTTGGCCGGGACAGCCGGGGGATCTGGGGCCAACGGCCTGACTTTC. Amino acids: CASSLAGTAGGSGANGLTF.